The 12 T cell receptor beta chains given below trace back to one sample, sequenced in a study of CD8 T cells in Susac syndrome. Reverse transcription used about 0.45 to 1 ug RNA and random hexamers. From the immunoSEQ multiplex PCR reads, TCRdb called clonotypes with MiXCR, one entry per CDR3 protein. The sample holds under 250,000 distinct CDR3 sequences; around 95% are singletons and the top ten take around 0.07%. The sequenced sample was CD4+ T cells from PBMCs. These receptors were taken from a human donor with multiple sclerosis.

This chain joins TRBV29-1 and TRBJ2-1; 10 bases align to TRBD1. Germline lookup yields CDR1 SQVTM and CDR2 ANQGSEA. The CDR3 has 13 residues. V gave up 7 bases and J gave up 7 bases; unmatched junction bases: 7. CDR3 nucleotides: TGCAGCGGATCGACAGGGGGCGGGAATGAGCAGTTCTTC. Translated: CSGSTGGGNEQFF.

The chain carries TRBV29-1 and TRBJ1-1, with no clear D. The CDR3 sequence is 13 residues long. Germline V gene data show CDR1 as SQVTM and CDR2 as ANQGSEA. Deletions cut 6 bases from V and 1 base from J, with 12 bases between. This chain's CDR3 is CSVLGLPNTEAFF. The CDR3 bases are TGCAGCGTCCTGGGCCTACCGAACACTGAAGCTTTCTTT.

V usage is TRBV2 and J usage is TRBJ2-5; D is unclear. Germline-derived CDR1 and CDR2 are SNHLY and FYNNEI. The CDR3 is made up of 13 amino acids. The germline V and J ends were trimmed by 8 bases and 1 base, with 11 bases remaining between them. CDR3 protein: CASVRQGQETQYF. The CDR3 DNA is TGTGCCAGCGTAAGACAAGGCCAAGAGACCCAGTACTTC.

The V gene is TRBV28, the J gene TRBJ1-5; maybe TRBD1 (5 bases). Per the germline V gene, CDR1 is MDHEN and CDR2 is SYDVKM. The CDR3 spans 16 residues. V gave up 3 bases and J gave up 2 bases, with 14 bases separating them. CDR3 sequence (DNA): TGTGCCAGCAGTTTTTGGGGCCCCGGAGGCAATCAGCCCCAGCATTTT. Translated, it gives CASSFWGPGGNQPQHF.

V and J are TRBV29-1 and TRBJ1-1; maybe TRBD1 (6 bases). The CDR3 spans 13 residues. V was pared by 7 bases and J by 1 base, with 13 bases between. CDR1 is SQVTM and CDR2 is ANQGSEA in the germline V gene. CDR3 in DNA: TGCAGCGCAATAAGAGGGGGGAACACTGAAGCTTTCTTT. Translated, it gives CSAIRGGNTEAFF.

V gene TRBV12-3 or TRBV12-4 combines with J gene TRBJ1-2, with 7 bases aligning to TRBD1. CDR3 length: 13 residues. J gave up 5 bases and V 7 bases, and 7 bases lay outside the gene matches. The CDR3 region has the DNA TGTGCCAGCACCAGACAGGGACCGTATGGCTACACCTTC. It is translated as CASTRQGPYGYTF.

This chain links TRBV5-1 with TRBJ2-3; either TRBD1 or TRBD2 may fit D (5 bases each). The CDR3 sequence is 16 residues long. CDR1 and CDR2 (germline): SGHRS, YFSETQ. Trimming took off 0 bases at V and 2 bases at J, with 13 bases between the two ends. This chain's CDR3 is CASSLEGRKYTDTQYF. Written as DNA, the CDR3 is TGCGCCAGCAGCTTGGAGGGACGGAAATACACAGATACGCAGTATTTT.

The chain has TRBV2 and TRBJ2-4, with D perhaps being TRBD1 or TRBD2 (6 bases each). Looked up from germline, CDR1 is SNHLY and CDR2 is FYNNEI. Trimming removed 4 bases at V and 11 bases at J, with 18 bases between. The length of the CDR3 is 14 residues. The DNA of the CDR3 is TGTGCCAGCAGTGCTGTCAGGGGAGGTGGAGTTCAGTACTTC. Translation gives CASSAVRGGGVQYF.

V gene TRBV11-2 combines with J gene TRBJ1-3; D ambiguous. The V gene lost 6 bases and the J gene lost 0 bases, with 9 bases spanning the gap. Germline V lookup: CDR1 SGHAT, CDR2 FQNNGV. CDR3 size: 14 residues. CDR3 nucleotide sequence: TGTGCCAGCAGTGGGTTCCTCTCTGGAAACACCATATATTTT. Translated: CASSGFLSGNTIYF.

The CDR3 protein is CASTPRGQRTSSYNSPLHF. The CDR3 DNA sequence: TGTGCCAGCACCCCTCGGGGACAGAGGACTAGCTCCTATAATTCACCCCTCCACTTT. The rearrangement joins TRBV28 to TRBJ1-6; 7 bases are a match to TRBD1. This CDR3 contains 19 residues. V lost 7 bases, J lost 0 bases, and 15 bases stayed unmatched. The germline V gene encodes CDR1 MDHEN and CDR2 SYDVKM. The full variable domain, its missing parts supplied by reference TRBV28 and TRBJ1-6, is DVKVTQSSRYLVKRTGEKVFLECVQDMDHENMFWYRQDPGLGLRLIYFSYDVKMKEKGDIPEGYSVSREKKERFSLILESASTNQTSMYLCASTPRGQRTSSYNSPLHFGNGTRLTVT.

The J gene is TRBJ1-2, the V gene TRBV19, with 8 nucleotides matching TRBD1. There are 15 residues in the CDR3. CDR1 and CDR2 (germline): LNHDA, SQIVND (reference sequence). V shed 3 bases, J shed 4 bases, and the junction held 7 bases outside the gene matches. CDR3 coding DNA: TGTGCCAGTAGTATTGAAAGGGACAGGTTCTATGGCTACACCTTC. Residues: CASSIERDRFYGYTF.

V usage is TRBV7-3 and J usage is TRBJ1-3; unclear D gene. V shed 2 bases and J shed 0 bases, with 11 bases lying between them. The CDR3 is 16 amino acids. Per germline, CDR1 SGHTA and CDR2 FQGTGA. CDR3 residues: CASSLGPANSGNTIYF. The CDR3 region has the DNA TGTGCCAGCAGCTTAGGGCCAGCCAACTCTGGAAACACCATATATTTT. Full variable domain (outside the CDR3, taken from reference TRBV7-3 and TRBJ1-3): GAGVSQTPSNKVTEKGKYVELRCDPISGHTALYWYRQSLGQGPEFLIYFQGTGAADDSGLPNDRFFAVRPEGSVSTLKIQRTERGDSAVYLCASSLGPANSGNTIYFGEGSWLTVV.